The source of this T cell receptor beta chain is a study of Graves' ophthalmopathy and Graves' hyperthyroidism. Study-wide results and limits: Most thyroid-expanded clonotypes exceeding 0.001 frequency were also found in blood. Ophthalmopathy progression was predicted by the model at roughly 66% sensitivity and roughly 72% specificity.

A note on this clonotype: Its antigen is still unknown.

Exclusion applied to patients with other autoimmune diseases, uncontrolled infections, pregnancy or lactation. The authors used Ficoll-Paque density gradient centrifugation to separate PBMCs. The input was approximately 10 ml of fresh peripheral blood. Germline V gene sequence: CDR1 WNHNN, CDR2 SYGVQD (reference sequence). This CDR3 has 17 residues. Trimming removed 4 bases from V and 2 bases from J, with 21 bases in between. The authors amplified TCR beta CDR3 regions, and they did so from RNA transcripts for repertoire sequencing. A first-round RT-PCR used HTBI primers, followed by a second-round multiplex PCR. One entry per CDR3 protein results from TCRdb running MiXCR on the multiplex PCR reads. The sample shows 600,000 to 650,000 distinct CDR3 sequences, 20% to 25% of them seen only once.

The receptor comes from a woman under 30 with stable Graves' hyperthyroidism. Some clones in this sample may be carry-over from other donors' samples. Sequencing was carried out using peripheral blood. V gene TRBV10-1 combines with J gene TRBJ2-7; D possibly corresponds to TRBD1 (5 bases). The CDR3 bases are TGCGCCAGCAGTGGCCTTTTAGGGGCAGACATAACCTACGAGCAGTACTTC. The encoded protein is CASSGLLGADITYEQYF.